This T cell receptor beta chain was captured in a study of vaccination effects on CD4 cells after COVID-19. A note on this clone: Its antigen remains unknown.

Some clones are missing from TCRdb's copy, which holds only in-frame ones; the method was immunoSEQ multiplex PCR. The repertoire holds approximately 61,000 clones, with approximately 73% as singletons. Trimming took 1 base from V and 4 from J, leaving 14 bases between them. Germline CDR1 is SGHDT and CDR2 is YYEEEE. The CDR3 has 15 amino acids. Peptide-pool stimulation followed by sequencing identified expanded antigen-specific CD4+ clonotypes in the ViraFEST assay. Having been cultured for around ten days, the cells underwent CD4+ T cell isolation. Each participant was administered two doses of either the BNT162b2 or the mRNA-1273 vaccine. Cells had half their medium changed to IL-2 medium on days 3 and 7.

This sample comprised CD4+ T cells from PBMCs cultured with HCoV-229E spike peptides, obtained after COVID-19 vaccination. This clonotype originated in a human donor who received a COVID-19 vaccine. The chain employs TRBV5-6 and TRBJ1-1; D is uncertain. The CDR3 region is CASSLRSRWVTEAFF. CDR3 in DNA: TGTGCCAGCAGCTTGAGGTCCAGGTGGGTCACTGAAGCTTTCTTT.